This T cell receptor (beta chain) was captured in a study of post-analysis software for immune sequencing data. Study-wide findings and caveats: Controls had lower frequencies than patients of about 5 TRBV segments, which included TRBV5-6, TRBV5-1 and TRBV20-1.

The CDR3 spans 14 residues. Trimming cost V 5 bases and J 4 bases; bases outside gene matches: 6. Germline V gene sequence: CDR1 SEHNR, CDR2 FQNEAQ (reference sequence). TCR beta libraries were prepared from cDNA with unique molecular identifiers. A single record per CDR3 protein comes from TCRdb applying MiXCR to the PCR reads. The sample comprises about 770,000 distinct CDR3 sequences, just over 45% of which are singletons, and 4.9% rests with the top ten. There are a few counts of this clonotype. Its antigen is undetermined. The source is a girl aged 10-17 years with multiple sclerosis. Sequenced sample: blood. This chain uses TRBV7-9 with TRBJ2-7; 9 bases are a match to TRBD1. The CDR3 nucleotides read TGTGCCAGCAGCCCCTGGACAGGGGCGTACGAGCAGTACTTC. Amino acids: CASSPWTGAYEQYF.